This record concerns one T cell receptor beta chain sequence. This record comes from a study of blood T cell repertoires in COVID-19. About the research overall: PBMCs, B-cell-depleted T cells, or T cells provided the cDNA or gDNA that made up the material.

TCRdb keeps only in-frame clones here, not all; method: immunoSEQ multiplex PCR. The data show roughly 64,000 clones, approximately 86% seen once. The germline CDR1 and CDR2 sequences are WNHNN and SYGVQD (reference sequence). There are 14 residues in the CDR3. V lost 9 bases and J 4 bases, leaving 18 bases between the germline ends. The chain carries TRBV10-1 and TRBJ2-5; D may be TRBD2 (5 bases). The TCR was taken from a man between 40 and 49 years old with acute or convalescent COVID-19. Sequenced: peripheral blood. CDR3 in amino acids: CASRTRDSGETQYF. CDR3 DNA: TGCGCCAGTCGAACGAGGGATTCAGGAGAGACCCAGTACTTC.